These T cell receptor beta chains were read from a single sample in a study of blood T cell repertoires in COVID-19. Sequencing used immunoSEQ multiplex PCR; TCRdb keeps in-frame clones, though not all of them. The sample has 120,000 or so clones; approximately 70% are singletons. The sequenced sample consisted of peripheral blood. The receptor source for this set is a human donor with acute or convalescent COVID-19. The donor label of this sample is uncertain. The CDR3 runs from the conserved cysteine through the conserved F or W. The order of the fields is V gene, clone size, J gene, D gene, CDR3 protein, CDR3 DNA. A D gene is named only where the DNA matches it firmly. Rows may omit the clone size; those that give it use once, few, many or a size class.

TRBV30	few	TRBJ1-2	-	CAWSRLQGDGYTF	TGTGCCTGGAGTAGACTACAGGGTGATGGCTACACCTTC
TRBV5-1	-	TRBJ2-5	TRBD1	CASSGRTGYQETQYF	TGCGCCAGCAGCGGGCGGACAGGGTACCAAGAGACCCAGTACTTC
TRBV19	-	TRBJ2-2	-	CASSGLGELFF	TGTGCCAGTAGTGGGCTCGGGGAGCTGTTTTTT
TRBV10-1	-	TRBJ2-3	-	CASSAVPFIGTDTQYF	TGCGCCAGCAGTGCAGTTCCGTTTATTGGCACAGATACGCAGTATTTT
TRBV2	-	TRBJ1-5	-	CASRGLAETGPQHF	TGTGCCAGCAGGGGACTGGCGGAGACCGGGCCCCAGCATTTT
TRBV11-2	few	TRBJ2-5	TRBD2	CASSLDTLRLAGGWQETQYF	TGTGCCAGCAGCTTAGACACCCTTAGACTAGCGGGGGGCTGGCAAGAGACCCAGTACTTC
TRBV19	once	TRBJ2-2	TRBD2	CASSITSGAGGELFF	TGTGCCAGTAGTATAACTAGCGGGGCCGGCGGGGAGCTGTTTTTT
TRBV2	-	TRBJ1-1	-	CASSEGAILNTEAFF	TGTGCCAGCAGTGAAGGGGCCATTCTGAACACTGAAGCTTTCTTT
TRBV27	few	TRBJ2-7	-	CASSPGNSYEQYF	TGTGCCAGCAGTCCGGGGAACTCCTACGAGCAGTACTTC
TRBV18	-	TRBJ1-5	TRBD1	CASSHGTGAQPQHF	TGTGCCAGCTCACACGGGACAGGGGCGCAGCCCCAGCATTTT
TRBV28	-	TRBJ1-1	TRBD1	CASSLRQGISEAFF	TGTGCCAGCAGTTTGCGACAGGGTATATCTGAAGCTTTCTTT
TRBV7-2	-	TRBJ2-3	-	CASSFQVESTDTQYF	TGTGCCAGCAGCTTCCAGGTAGAAAGCACAGATACGCAGTATTTT
TRBV3-1/TRBV3-2	-	TRBJ1-6	-	CASSQARGFNSPLHF	TGTGCCAGCAGCCAAGCCCGGGGGTTTAATTCACCCCTCCACTTT
TRBV6-1	-	TRBJ2-7	TRBD2	CASSEPRTSVLYEQYF	TGTGCCAGCAGTGAGCCTCGGACTAGCGTCCTCTACGAGCAGTACTTC
TRBV11-2	once	TRBJ1-3	TRBD1	CASSSATGHGNTIYF	TGTGCCAGCAGCTCGGCGACAGGGCACGGAAACACCATATATTTT
TRBV19	few	TRBJ2-2	-	CASSYGRDFGELFF	TGTGCCAGTAGTTATGGCAGGGATTTCGGGGAGCTGTTTTTT
TRBV11-2	-	TRBJ2-1	TRBD1	CASSLGTAYNEQFF	TGTGCCAGCAGCTTGGGGACAGCCTACAATGAGCAGTTCTTC